The present entry profiles one TCR beta chain with its context. This record belongs to a study of blood T cell repertoires in COVID-19. This CDR3 region has 15 residues. Germline V CDR1 and CDR2: SGHRS, YFSETQ. V shed 6 bases, J shed 4 bases, and the junction held 11 bases outside the gene matches. The repertoire was sequenced with immunoSEQ multiplex PCR; TCRdb's copy has only in-frame clones and lacks some. In the table there are 450,000 or so clones, 70% to 90% of which are singletons. The sequencing input was peripheral blood. The source of this sequence is a man in his late teens or twenties with COVID-19, enrolled during active disease. V usage is TRBV5-1 and J usage is TRBJ2-3; 7 bases fit TRBD2. CDR3 DNA sequence: TGCGCCAGCACGAGGTGGCGGGAGCCCTCAGATACGCAGTATTTT. This encodes CASTRWREPSDTQYF.